A selection of T cell receptor beta chains follows, all from one sample in a study of cytomegalovirus exposure and HLA in healthy donors. The table came from immunoSEQ multiplex PCR; TCRdb's copy has only in-frame clones and leaves some out. The data contain 100,000 to 150,000 clones, around 95% of them singletons. The sample was PBMCs. All receptors derive from a man younger than 35 in good health and CMV-seronegative. CDR3s include the opening cysteine and the closing phenylalanine or tryptophan. The order of the fields is D gene, clone size, J gene, V gene, CDR3 DNA, CDR3 protein. D genes are given only for firm matches. A row's size may be missing; if present it is once, few, many or a size class.

>NA|NA|TRBJ1-5|TRBV19
TGTGCCAGTAGTTCCGGGCCGCGGGGCAATCAGCCCCAGCATTTT
CASSSGPRGNQPQHF
>TRBD2|NA|TRBJ2-7|TRBV27
TGTGCCAGCAGTTTAGATTGGGAGGGCGAGCAGTACTTC
CASSLDWEGEQYF
>TRBD2|NA|TRBJ2-7|TRBV7-6
TGTGCCAGCAGCTTAGCGCTTAGGGCTAGCGGGACATCATACGAGCAGTACTTC
CASSLALRASGTSYEQYF
>NA|NA|TRBJ1-1|TRBV11-3
TGTGCCAGCAGCCCCCGGGGGGTGAACACTGAAGCTTTCTTT
CASSPRGVNTEAFF
>NA|NA|TRBJ2-7|TRBV4-2
TGTGCCAGCAGCCAAGAGGACTCGGCATACGAGCAGTACTTC
CASSQEDSAYEQYF
>NA|few|TRBJ2-1|TRBV7-9
TGTGCCAGCAGCTTGACGGCTAGGAATGAGCAGTTCTTC
CASSLTARNEQFF
>NA|NA|TRBJ1-1|TRBV28
TGTGCCAGCAGTTTCGGTACTGAAGCTTTCTTT
CASSFGTEAFF
>NA|NA|TRBJ1-1|TRBV11-1
TGTGCCAGCAGCAAACGGGGGGACGCCGCTGAAGCTTTCTTT
CASSKRGDAAEAFF
>NA|NA|TRBJ2-7|TRBV28
TGTGCCAGCAGTCCCTTTGGACTACGGCGTGGGGAGCAGTACTTC
CASSPFGLRRGEQYF
>NA|NA|TRBJ2-1|TRBV7-2
TGTGCCAGCAGTACAGATAGCTCCTACAATGAGCAGTTCTTC
CASSTDSSYNEQFF
>NA|NA|TRBJ2-7|TRBV27
TGTGCCAGCAGTTATCTGACAGACTCCTGGCAGTACTTC
CASSYLTDSWQYF
>NA|NA|TRBJ2-3|TRBV7-2
TGTGCCAGCAGCTTCAGCCCCGAGGGAACGCAGTATTTT
CASSFSPEGTQYF
>NA|NA|TRBJ2-7|TRBV2
TGTGCCAGCAGGAGCGACGGGGGGCTCTCCTACGAGCAGTACTTC
CASRSDGGLSYEQYF
>NA|NA|TRBJ2-7|TRBV7-2
TGTGCCAGCAGCTTATTAGCTGGGGCTGGCTACGAGCAGTACTTC
CASSLLAGAGYEQYF
>NA|NA|TRBJ2-2|TRBV6-5
TGTGCCAGCACCCTCAAGGGGCCGAACACCGGGGAGCTGTTTTTT
CASTLKGPNTGELFF
>NA|NA|TRBJ1-3|TRBV29-1
TGCAGCGCCCAAAGTGAGGGTACCTCTGGAAACACCATATATTTT
CSAQSEGTSGNTIYF
>TRBD2|NA|TRBJ2-1|TRBV30
TGTGCCTGGACTCGGGGGAGGGCGGCTAATGAGCAGTTCTTC
CAWTRGRAANEQFF
>NA|NA|TRBJ2-6|TRBV15
TGTGCCACCAAGGGACTGATGGACTCAAGCTCTGGGGCCAACGTCCTGACTTTC
CATKGLMDSSSGANVLTF
>NA|NA|TRBJ2-1|TRBV13
TGTGCCAGCAACAATAAAGGGGGGGCGACTTTCTACAATGAGCAGTTCTTC
CASNNKGGATFYNEQFF
>TRBD1|NA|TRBJ2-2|TRBV30
TGTGCCTCCTCCGGGACAGGGGACTACGAGGTCACCGGGGAGCTGTTTTTT
CASSGTGDYEVTGELFF
>TRBD2|NA|TRBJ2-3|TRBV29-1
TGCAGCGGCGGGAGGGGGGGCACAGATACGCAGTATTTT
CSGGRGGTDTQYF
>NA|NA|TRBJ2-3|TRBV7-3
TGTGCCAGCAGCCTCGGAGGGAGCGCAGATACGCAGTATTTT
CASSLGGSADTQYF
>NA|NA|TRBJ2-7|TRBV6-1
TGTGCCAGCAGTGAAGCGGCGGACTCCTACGAGCAGTACTTC
CASSEAADSYEQYF
>NA|NA|TRBJ2-5|TRBV18
TGTGCCAGCTCACAGGGGTTGGAGACCCAGTACTTC
CASSQGLETQYF
>NA|NA|TRBJ1-3|TRBV6-1
TGTGCCACCGCTTGGGACAACACCAGAAACACCATATATTTT
CATAWDNTRNTIYF
>NA|NA|TRBJ2-5|TRBV4-2
TGTGCCAGCAGCCAAGAAAGGGAGCACGGGGGGACCCAGTACTTC
CASSQEREHGGTQYF
>NA|NA|TRBJ2-1|TRBV6-5
TGTGCCAGCAGTTACCGACAGTACAATGAGCAGTTCTTC
CASSYRQYNEQFF
>NA|NA|TRBJ1-5|TRBV7-9
TGTGCCAGCAGCTTAACAACTAGCAATCAGCCCCAGCATTTT
CASSLTTSNQPQHF
>NA|NA|TRBJ2-1|TRBV30
TGTGCCTGTTCTGCGTCACCGTCCAATGAGCAGTTCTTC
CACSASPSNEQFF
>NA|NA|TRBJ2-1|TRBV4-3
TGCGCCAGCAGCCTCCGCGATGAGCAGTTCTTC
CASSLRDEQFF
>NA|NA|TRBJ2-7|TRBV5-6
TGTGCCAGCAGCCTTGGACAGGCTAGCGTATACTACGAGCAGTACTTC
CASSLGQASVYYEQYF
>TRBD2|once|TRBJ2-3|TRBV11-2
TGTGCCAGCAGCCCCGGGACTAGCGTCGATACGCAGTATTTT
CASSPGTSVDTQYF
>NA|NA|TRBJ1-5|TRBV9
TGTGCCAGCAGCAAGGGCGGGGGCAATCAGCCCCAGCATTTT
CASSKGGGNQPQHF
>NA|few|TRBJ2-5|TRBV7-8
TGTGCCAGCAGCTCGACAGGCGCGATGGGAGAGACCCAGTACTTC
CASSSTGAMGETQYF
>TRBD2|NA|TRBJ2-3|TRBV5-1
TGCGCCAGCAGCTCCCCAATGACTAGCGGGAGTTCCACAGATACGCAGTATTTT
CASSSPMTSGSSTDTQYF